The 4 T cell receptor beta chains listed next were all sequenced from one sample in a study of blood T cell repertoires in COVID-19. Using immunoSEQ multiplex PCR, the repertoire was profiled, and TCRdb retains in-frame clones only, with some absent. The profile shows fewer than 300,000 clones, around 90% of them singletons. Sequencing used PBMCs or T cells enriched from blood (not recorded which). These receptors were obtained from a woman aged 25 to 39 who had recovered from COVID-19.

The chain couples TRBV10-3 to TRBJ1-2; 9 positions agree with TRBD1. Losses at the gene ends were 3 bases for V and 6 bases for J; bases not matched to a gene: 2. This CDR3 is built from 13 residues. The germline gives CDR1 ENHRY, CDR2 SYGVKD. The CDR3 DNA is TGTGCCATCAGTGAACAGGGGGCTGATGGCTACACCTTC. Protein sequence: CAISEQGADGYTF.

The table lists this clone with a few counts. V usage is TRBV18 and J usage is TRBJ2-1, with TRBD2 as a possible D gene (6 bases). Germline V lookup: CDR1 KGHSH, CDR2 LQKENI. This CDR3 has 14 amino acids. Trimming pared 3 bases from V and 9 bases from J, leaving 15 bases between. The CDR3 spells CASSPDGSEGEQFF. CDR3 coding DNA: TGTGCCAGCTCACCCGACGGGAGTGAGGGTGAGCAGTTCTTC.

The chain combines TRBV5-1 with TRBJ1-1, with a weak D call TRBD1 (6 bases). The V end was cut by 0 bases, the J end by 2 bases, with 14 bases between. The CDR3 has 16 amino acids. The germline gives CDR1 SGHRS, CDR2 YFSETQ. The CDR3 reads CASSLGLRDTNTEAFF. DNA of the CDR3: TGCGCCAGCAGCTTGGGACTCCGGGACACCAACACTGAAGCTTTCTTT.

The V call is TRBV2, the J call TRBJ2-7, with 8 bases lining up with TRBD1. CDR3 length equals 16 residues. Germline CDR1 and CDR2: SNHLY and FYNNEI. Trimming cost V 9 bases and J 0 bases; bases outside gene matches: 13. CDR3 DNA sequence: TGTGCCAGGTCCGGGACAGGCCTCGGGAGCTCCTACGAGCAGTACTTC. Residues: CARSGTGLGSSYEQYF.